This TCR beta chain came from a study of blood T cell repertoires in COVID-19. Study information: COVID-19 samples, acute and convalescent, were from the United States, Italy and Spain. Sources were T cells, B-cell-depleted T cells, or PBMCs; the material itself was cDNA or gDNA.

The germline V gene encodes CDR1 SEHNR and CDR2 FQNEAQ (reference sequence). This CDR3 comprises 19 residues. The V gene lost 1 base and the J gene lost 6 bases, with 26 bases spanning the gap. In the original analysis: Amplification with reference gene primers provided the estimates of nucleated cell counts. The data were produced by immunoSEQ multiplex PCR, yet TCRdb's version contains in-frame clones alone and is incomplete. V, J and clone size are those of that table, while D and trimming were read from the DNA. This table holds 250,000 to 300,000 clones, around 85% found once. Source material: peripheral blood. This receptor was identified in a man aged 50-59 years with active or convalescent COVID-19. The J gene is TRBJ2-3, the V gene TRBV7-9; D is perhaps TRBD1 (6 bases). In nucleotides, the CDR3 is TGTGCCAGCAGCTTAGAGGGCGACAGGTTGGGGGACAACGGGGATACGCAGTATTTT. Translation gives CASSLEGDRLGDNGDTQYF. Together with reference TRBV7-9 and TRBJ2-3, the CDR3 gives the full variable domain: DTGVSQNPRHKITKRGQNVTFRCDPISEHNRLYWYRQTLGQGPEFLTYFQNEAQLEKSRLLSDRFSAERPKGSFSTLEIQRTEQGDSAMYLCASSLEGDRLGDNGDTQYFGPGTRLTVL.